The 29 T cell receptor beta chains in this list originate from one sample, sequenced in a study of T-cell reconstitution after alpha-beta-depleted transplantation in children. A library of TCRbeta sequences, prepared with unique molecular identifiers, was generated. TCRdb re-analysed the PCR reads in MiXCR, keeping a single row per CDR3 protein. The table shows approximately 630,000 distinct CDR3 sequences, with less than 15% occurring only once. Specimen: PBMCs, collected before TCRalphabeta/CD19-depleted stem cell transplant. These receptors were obtained from a girl under 10 years old with congenital amegakaryocytic thrombocytopenia, due to receive a stem cell transplant.

This clonotype was counted many times. The rearrangement uses TRBV7-2 and TRBJ2-3; 10 positions agree with TRBD2. Germline V CDR1 and CDR2: SGHTA, FQGNSA. Trimming removed 2 bases from V and 5 bases from J; junction bases left unmatched: 1. The CDR3 is 14 residues long. The CDR3 region is CASSLSSGRDTQYF. The CDR3 DNA sequence: TGTGCCAGCAGCTTATCTAGCGGGAGAGATACGCAGTATTTT.

This clonotype was seen many times. The chain is built from TRBV20-1 and TRBJ2-1; possibly TRBD1 for D (5 bases). Trimming shortened V by 5 bases and J by 7 bases, and 15 bases separated the two germline ends. This CDR3 region has 13 residues. Looked up from germline, CDR1 is DFQATT and CDR2 is SNEGSKA (reference sequence). In DNA, the CDR3 is TGCAGTGCTCACTCTCCCCAGGGTAATGAGCAGTTCTTC. It is translated as CSAHSPQGNEQFF.

This clonotype was seen repeatedly, ten times or more. The rearrangement joins TRBV5-1 to TRBJ2-1; TRBD2 might be the D (5 bases). Germline V CDR1 and CDR2: SGHRS, YFSETQ. V was cut by 4 bases and J by 1 base, with 12 bases left in between. The CDR3 extends over 15 amino acids. The CDR3 loop is CASSQDLISYNEQFF. CDR3 sequence (DNA): TGCGCCAGCAGCCAGGACTTGATTTCCTACAATGAGCAGTTCTTC.

J is TRBJ2-3 and V is TRBV7-8, with D perhaps being TRBD1 or TRBD2 (5 bases each). The V end was cut by 5 bases, the J end by 6 bases, with 21 bases between. This CDR3 is built from 16 residues. Germline V lookup: CDR1 SGHVS, CDR2 FQNEAQ. Here the CDR3 reads CASSPTGTIFGDTQYF. CDR3 sequence (DNA): TGTGCCAGCAGCCCCACGGGGACCATTTTCGGGGATACGCAGTATTTT.

This clonotype was seen ten or more times. The V call is TRBV7-2, the J call TRBJ2-7, with a tentative D call TRBD1 (5 bases). Trimming shortened V by 1 base and J by 4 bases, and 14 bases separated the two germline ends. This CDR3 has 15 residues. The germline CDR1 and CDR2 sequences are SGHTA and FQGNSA. CDR3 sequence reads: CASSLGGRVVYEQYF. CDR3 DNA: TGTGCCAGCAGCTTAGGTGGCAGGGTGGTTTACGAGCAGTACTTC.

This clonotype was observed at least ten times. The chain combines TRBV5-6 with TRBJ2-4; possibly TRBD2 for D (7 bases). Germline CDR1 reads SGHDT; CDR2 reads YYEEEE. V lost 3 bases, J lost 2 bases, and 15 bases lay in between. CDR3 length: 16 amino acids. Written as DNA, the CDR3 is TGTGCCAGCAGCTCCCTACAGGGAGGGACCAAAAACATTCAGTACTTC. It translates to CASSSLQGGTKNIQYF.

At least ten counts were recorded for this clonotype. For the CDR3, the DNA is TGCAGTGCTAGCCGGCGCTACAATGAGCAGTTCTTC. As protein: CSASRRYNEQFF. The chain recombines TRBV20-1 with TRBJ2-1, with D unclear. The germline V gene has CDR1 DFQATT and CDR2 SNEGSKA (reference sequence). V lost 3 bases, J lost 3 bases, and 6 bases lay in between. CDR3 size: 12 residues.

This clonotype has at least ten counts. The V call is TRBV12-3 or TRBV12-4, the J call TRBJ2-1; D possibly corresponds to TRBD2 (7 bases). Trimming took off 5 bases at V and 4 bases at J, with 15 bases between the two ends. The CDR3 is 15 residues long. CDR3 in DNA: TGTGCCAGCAGTGTACCGGGGGGCCGATACAATGAGCAGTTCTTC. This sequence encodes CASSVPGGRYNEQFF.

In its sample, this clonotype was seen a few times. The J gene is TRBJ2-3, the V gene TRBV7-2; TRBD1 is a possible D gene (5 bases). Trimming took off 5 bases at V and 3 bases at J, with 21 bases between the two ends. The V gene's germline CDR1 is SGHTA and CDR2 FQGNSA. CDR3 length equals 17 residues. The CDR3 here is CASSPNAWGTLTDTQYF. As DNA, the CDR3 is TGTGCCAGCAGCCCTAATGCCTGGGGCACCCTGACAGATACGCAGTATTTT.

V gene TRBV5-6 combines with J gene TRBJ2-3; D gene unclear. Per germline, CDR1 SGHDT and CDR2 YYEEEE. The CDR3 consists of 13 residues. V lost 4 bases, J lost 5 bases, and 11 bases lay in between. The CDR3 DNA is TGTGCCAGCAGCAAACAAGTCGGAGATACGCAGTATTTT. Translating gives CASSKQVGDTQYF. The whole variable domain, remainder taken from reference TRBV5-6 and TRBJ2-3, is DAGVTQSPTHLIKTRGQQVTLRCSPKSGHDTVSWYQQALGQGPQFIFQYYEEEERQRGNFPDRFSGHQFPNYSSELNVNALLLGDSALYLCASSKQVGDTQYFGPGTRLTVL.

The rearrangement uses TRBV5-6 and TRBJ1-2; 7 bases fit TRBD1. The CDR3 sequence is 12 residues long. J gave up 14 bases and V 4 bases, and 11 bases lay outside the gene matches. CDR1 is SGHDT, CDR2 YYEEEE, per germline. CDR3 residues: CASSPNGGGLTF. The CDR3 DNA follows: TGTGCCAGCAGCCCGAATGGAGGGGGCTTGACCTTC.

This sequence joins TRBV5-1 and TRBJ2-1; 10 nucleotides align to TRBD1. Germline V gene sequence: CDR1 SGHRS, CDR2 YFSETQ. V shed 3 bases and J 6 bases; nucleotides not matched to a gene: 6. There are 15 residues in the CDR3. The CDR3 here is CASSYTRTGGNEQFF. CDR3 in DNA: TGCGCCAGCAGCTACACCAGGACAGGGGGCAATGAGCAGTTCTTC.

This clonotype came up many times. This sequence joins TRBV29-1 and TRBJ2-5, with 7 bases fitting TRBD1. CDR3 size: 14 residues. CDR1 and CDR2 from the germline V gene are SQVTM and ANQGSEA. V was pared by 3 bases and J by 0 bases, with 4 bases of the junction left unmatched. CDR3 sequence reads: CSVDETGNQETQYF. The CDR3 nucleotides are TGCAGCGTTGACGAGACAGGGAACCAAGAGACCCAGTACTTC.

This clonotype has a count of ten or more. The chain has TRBV15 and TRBJ2-7; 9 positions agree with TRBD2. The J segment lost 8 bases and the V segment lost 5 bases, leaving 4 bases of the junction unmatched. From germline, CDR1 is LNHNV and CDR2 YYDKDF (reference sequence). This CDR3 spans 12 amino acids. The CDR3 coding sequence is TGTGCCACCAGCGGTAGCGGGAGTCAGCAGTACTTC. Translating it yields CATSGSGSQQYF.

This clonotype was observed at least ten times. This chain uses TRBV7-6 with TRBJ2-1; 7 bases map to TRBD1. The V and J ends lost 2 bases and 4 bases, in that order; junction bases with no gene match: 11. The CDR3 runs 17 residues. The germline gives CDR1 SGHVS, CDR2 FNYEAQ. The CDR3 DNA is TGTGCCAGCAGCTTATACCGGGACAGCCTAATTTACAATGAGCAGTTCTTC. Translation gives CASSLYRDSLIYNEQFF.

This clonotype showed up many times. The chain joins TRBV5-1 to TRBJ2-3; 11 positions agree with TRBD2. The CDR3 is 17 residues long. Losses at the gene ends were 0 bases for V and 6 bases for J; bases not matched to a gene: 9. Germline loops: CDR1 SGHRS, CDR2 YFSETQ. This chain's CDR3 is CASSLELAGEVRDTQYF. The DNA for the CDR3 is TGCGCCAGCAGCTTGGAACTAGCGGGAGAAGTACGGGATACGCAGTATTTT.

The rearrangement links TRBV10-3 to TRBJ1-3; D unclear. This CDR3 region has 11 residues. The germline gives CDR1 ENHRY, CDR2 SYGVKD. Trimming pared 10 bases from V and 0 bases from J, leaving 4 bases between. The CDR3 spells CANGSGNTIYF. In DNA, the CDR3 is TGTGCCAACGGCTCTGGAAACACCATATATTTT.

This clonotype was observed many times. The chain couples TRBV12-3 or TRBV12-4 to TRBJ2-1; tentatively, D is TRBD1 or TRBD2 (5 bases each). The CDR3 spans 14 residues. Trimming removed 5 bases from V and 15 bases from J, with 23 bases in between. The CDR3 protein is CASSPARGSFIRFF. Here the CDR3 DNA reads TGTGCCAGCAGTCCCGCCCGGGGCAGCTTCATTCGGTTCTTC.

This clonotype was picked up many times. The chain joins TRBV27 to TRBJ2-7; D may be TRBD1 (6 bases). V was clipped by 6 bases and J by 2 bases, with 14 bases between them. Per the germline V gene, CDR1 is MNHEY and CDR2 is SMNVEV (reference sequence). The CDR3 totals 14 residues. CDR3 coding DNA: TGTGCCAGCAGGCCGGGACACAACACCTACGAGCAGTACTTC. It specifies CASRPGHNTYEQYF.

The chain carries TRBV20-1 and TRBJ2-7; possible D gene TRBD2, 5 bases. In germline, CDR1 is DFQATT, CDR2 SNEGSKA (reference sequence). The CDR3 is made up of 15 amino acids. V shed 7 bases and J shed 4 bases, with 23 bases lying between them. The CDR3 DNA reads TGCAGTGTCTCCTCACTAGATTCTGGTTCTTACGAGCAGTACTTC. This encodes CSVSSLDSGSYEQYF.

This chain connects TRBV12-5 to TRBJ2-7; 7 bases are shared with TRBD1. The J segment lost 4 bases and the V segment lost 6 bases, leaving 9 bases of the junction unmatched. Looked up from germline, CDR1 is LGHNT and CDR2 is FRNRAP. CDR3 length: 14 residues. The CDR3 nucleotides read TGTGCTAGTGGGGACCGGGACAGATCTTACGAGCAGTACTTC. Protein: CASGDRDRSYEQYF.

This clonotype showed up many times. The rearrangement links TRBV6-1 to TRBJ2-3; 8 nucleotides match TRBD2. Germline CDR1 reads MNHNS; CDR2 reads SASEGT. The CDR3 sequence is 15 residues long. Trimming at V came to 4 bases and at J to 1 base, leaving 4 bases not matched to a gene. The CDR3 protein is CASSGGLGGTDTQYF. The CDR3 DNA reads TGTGCCAGCAGTGGGGGACTAGGGGGCACAGATACGCAGTATTTT.

Of note for this clonotype: A clone one base away is much larger, so this may be a read error. This chain joins TRBV7-8 and TRBJ2-3; tentatively, D is TRBD1 or TRBD2 (5 bases each). The CDR3 runs to 14 residues. Per germline, CDR1 SGHVS and CDR2 FQNEAQ. Trimming took 6 bases from V and 2 from J, leaving 12 bases between them. The CDR3 sequence is CASRRRDDTDTQYF. CDR3 DNA sequence: TGTGCCAGCAGACGAAGGGACGACACAGATACGCAGTATTTT.

This clonotype was observed many times. V gene TRBV7-2 combines with J gene TRBJ2-1; 9 bases align to TRBD1. Germline CDR1 and CDR2: SGHTA and FQGNSA. There are 16 residues in the CDR3. J was trimmed by 4 bases and V by 0 bases; bases with no gene match: 4. The CDR3 protein is CASSLAGTGYYNEQFF. CDR3 bases: TGTGCCAGCAGCTTAGCAGGGACAGGGTATTACAATGAGCAGTTCTTC.

This clonotype occurred many times. The J gene is TRBJ2-1, the V gene TRBV7-8; 9 bases match TRBD2. This CDR3 has 16 residues. V shed 2 bases and J 10 bases; nucleotides not matched to a gene: 12. In germline, CDR1 is SGHVS, CDR2 FQNEAQ. The CDR3 bases are TGTGCCAGCAGCTTAACAGGGGCGGGACTAGCACTCGAGCAGTTCTTC. This sequence encodes CASSLTGAGLALEQFF.

On this clonotype itself: Likely a read error: the CDR3 ends without its conserved phenylalanine or tryptophan. The rearrangement joins TRBV7-2 to TRBJ2-1, with 7 nucleotides matching TRBD2. Unmatched junction bases numbered 9, after V lost 4 bases and J lost 3 bases. The CDR3 contains 16 residues. Germline V CDR1 and CDR2: SGHTA, FQGNSA. CDR3 nucleotides: TGTGCCAGCAGCTCCTCCGGGACTACTGTCTACAATGAGCAGTTCCTC. It specifies CASSSSGTTVYNEQFL.

Turning to this clonotype: A clone one base away is much larger, so this may be a read error. This chain joins TRBV24-1 and TRBJ2-1; 9 nucleotides line up with TRBD2. In germline, CDR1 is KGHDR, CDR2 SFDVKD. This CDR3 has 21 residues. The CDR3 region is CPTSDPGLGVTSGLGYNEQFF. The CDR3 nucleotides are TGTCCCACCAGTGACCCGGGACTAGGGGTGACTAGCGGTCTAGGATACAATGAGCAGTTCTTC.

This chain uses TRBV3-1 with TRBJ2-1, with TRBD2 matching over 10 bases. V shed 7 bases and J 0 bases; nucleotides not matched to a gene: 15. CDR1 LGHDT and CDR2 YNNKEL come from the germline V gene (reference sequence). The CDR3 has 19 amino acids. CDR3 sequence (DNA): TGTGCCAGCACTTTATTTGCCCCGGGACTAGCGCGCTCCTACAATGAGCAGTTCTTC. As protein: CASTLFAPGLARSYNEQFF.

At least ten counts were recorded for this clonotype. This rearrangement joins TRBV20-1 to TRBJ1-4, with 11 bases fitting TRBD1. The V gene's germline CDR1 is DFQATT and CDR2 SNEGSKA (reference sequence). J was trimmed by 3 bases and V by 8 bases; bases with no gene match: 8. CDR3 size: 15 residues. The CDR3 reads CSFRTGGSANEKLFF. The CDR3 nucleotides read TGCAGTTTTCGGACAGGGGGCTCGGCTAATGAAAAACTGTTTTTT.